This TCR beta chain appears in the sequencing data of a study of shared clonotypes between healthy human individuals. Turning to the study itself: Those who served as donors were a couple of women and a few men between the ages of 18 and 49. Study findings and constraints: It was observed that about 5% of naive CD4 clonotypes were shared across several donors. The rarefaction results pointed to incomplete sorted-subset sequencing despite large depth.

Germline V gene data show CDR1 as MGHRA and CDR2 as YSYEKL. There are 20 residues in the CDR3. Trimming shortened V by 0 bases and J by 2 bases, and 23 bases separated the two germline ends. The repertoire was sequenced with immunoSEQ multiplex PCR; TCRdb's copy has only in-frame clones and lacks some. The table lists 2 million to 3 million clones, 93% of them singletons, with 0.35% to 0.45% in the top ten. About this clone: The antigen remains undetermined.

This sequence joins TRBV4-1 and TRBJ1-5; the D is unclear. The source is a man aged 18 to 30 in good health. Some clones in this sample may be carry-over from other donors' samples. The sample consisted of naive CD4+ T cells from PBMCs. The subset was: CD45RA+ positively selected. The CDR3 region is CASSQDGDLARYIGNQPQHF. The CDR3 DNA sequence: TGCGCCAGCAGCCAAGATGGAGACCTCGCCCGATATATTGGCAATCAGCCCCAGCATTTT.